The 3 T cell receptor beta chains in this list originate from one sample, sequenced in a study of blood T cell repertoires in COVID-19. The assay was immunoSEQ multiplex PCR, and TCRdb's table has in-frame clones only and misses some. The repertoire holds almost 95,000 clones, with less than 75% as singletons. The sequenced sample consisted of peripheral blood. All receptors come from a woman in her sixties or seventies in a cohort sampled during active or convalescent COVID-19.

This clone showed up just once. The gene calls are TRBV7-8 and TRBJ2-5; TRBD1 aligns across 9 bases. V shed 5 bases, J shed 5 bases, and the junction held 12 bases outside the gene matches. Germline CDR1 and CDR2: SGHVS and FQNEAQ. This CDR3 is 16 amino acids long. The CDR3 loop reads CASSTGVTGGEETQYF. The CDR3 nucleotides read TGTGCCAGCAGCACAGGAGTCACAGGGGGCGAGGAGACCCAGTACTTC.

The chain recombines TRBV30 with TRBJ1-4; D may be TRBD1 (5 bases). There are 13 residues in the CDR3. V was clipped by 4 bases and J by 8 bases, with 14 bases between them. The germline V gene has CDR1 GTSNPN and CDR2 SVGIG (reference sequence). CDR3 sequence: CAWTLQGREKLFF. The CDR3 nucleotides read TGTGCCTGGACTCTGCAGGGTAGGGAAAAACTGTTTTTT.

The rearrangement uses TRBV6-7 and TRBJ1-5, with D perhaps matching TRBD1 (5 bases). TRBV6-7 carries the ORF label, with uncertain function. This CDR3 is 16 amino acids long. The V and J ends lost 2 bases and 5 bases respectively, with 16 bases between them. CDR3 nucleotides: TGTGCCAGCAGTTACGCTTGGGAGGGACCCGATCAGCCCCAGCATTTT. Encoded protein: CASSYAWEGPDQPQHF.